Below, one TCR beta chain is given with its context. No antigen is known for it. No much larger clone exists at a distance of one base, and base qualities are not known. The protocol used for the library was RT-PCR. TCRdb names Illumina HiSeq 2500 as the instrument used. TCRdb cleaned the public reads at Q25 with fastp, built clones with MiXCR and kept in-frame beta chains. Each entry merges the rows of one CDR3 protein and shows their most common DNA and genes. Across this sample there are about 520,000 distinct CDR3 sequences, with less than 30% seen only once. In total, the top ten clones hold less than 2.5% of the sample. V ends up 5 bases short and J 10 bases short, with an unmatched junction base count of 5. CDR1 and CDR2 are read off the germline V gene as SGHVS and FNYEAQ. The CDR3, from cysteine to phenylalanine, totals 12 residues. The retained sequence is limited to the CDR3, 36 bases, with the frame set at the first base.

The sample comes from a study of response to subunit inactivated influenza vaccine (dated by TCRdb to 2016 to 2019). A note on the overall study: Deep quantitative profiling of the T cell receptor repertoire was used in the study to follow responses to a trivalent subunit inactivated influenza vaccine.

Beyond this particular receptor, the publication reports: The authors suggested that each seasonal influenza vaccination may recruit only a limited number of new T cells.

Sample: CD4+ T cells sorted from PBMCs, taken about 5 days after vaccination. The chain is made from TRBV7-6 and TRBJ2-1, with 7 middle bases fitting TRBD2. The clonotype originates from a man in his fifties who received an inactivated influenza vaccine. Donor details come from another sample of the same person, matched by shared clones. The CDR3 region has the sequence CASSEPLAEQFF. The DNA sequence follows: TGTGCCAGCAGCGAGCCACTAGCGGAGCAGTTCTTC.